This TCR beta chain was recovered during a study of blood T cell repertoires in COVID-19. Study-level information: In each case, the material was cDNA or gDNA derived from T cells, B-cell-depleted T cells, or PBMCs.

With 2 bases removed from V and 6 bases from J, the gap between germline ends came to 17 bases. The CDR3 totals 16 residues. Germline V CDR1 and CDR2: KGHSH, LQKENI. As processed by the authors: The assay estimated nucleated cells by amplifying reference gene primers. Measured with immunoSEQ multiplex PCR; TCRdb has only the in-frame clones, and not every one. That table gives V, J and clone size, and the DNA gave D and trimming. Seen here are 150,000 or so clones, 80% to 90% observed once, and the top ten hold under 7%. This chain uses TRBV18 with TRBJ2-1, with D possibly matching TRBD2 (5 bases). Sequencing was performed on peripheral blood. The sequence derives from a woman aged 50 to 60 with COVID-19, enrolled during active disease. The CDR3 is CASSPLPPRGGNEQFF. The DNA for the CDR3 is TGTGCCAGCTCACCATTGCCGCCCCGGGGTGGCAATGAGCAGTTCTTC. Drawing the rest from reference TRBV18 and TRBJ2-1, the complete variable domain is NAGVMQNPRHLVRRRGQEARLRCSPMKGHSHVYWYRQLPEEGLKFMVYLQKENIIDESGMPKERFSAEFPKEGPSILRIQQVVRGDSAAYFCASSPLPPRGGNEQFFGPGTRLTVL.